These 21 T cell receptor beta chains share one sample of origin, sequenced in a study of human T cells and chemical hapten exposure. As to time point: healthy volunteer bleed at 6 weeks. Whole blood that had not been fractionated was the source of extracted total RNA. TCRdb re-derived calls from the RACE reads in MiXCR, one entry per CDR3 protein. The sample yields 65,000 or so distinct CDR3 sequences, approximately 6.5% seen once. The sequencing sample was made of whole blood. Receptors were obtained from a female donor in good health. Some clones in this sample may be carry-over from other donors' samples.

This clonotype appeared many times. V usage is TRBV20-1 and J usage is TRBJ1-2; D ambiguous. Germline V CDR1 and CDR2: DFQATT, SNEGSKA (reference sequence). V lost 0 bases, J lost 4 bases, and 12 bases lay in between. CDR3 size: 14 residues. CDR3 sequence reads: CSARDPGRSYGYTF. The CDR3 coding sequence is TGCAGTGCTAGAGATCCTGGCCGTTCCTATGGCTACACCTTC.

This clonotype is a singleton in its sample. CDR3 region: CASSFSRGKDEKLFF. The CDR3, as DNA: TGTGCCAGCAGTTTCAGCAGGGGCAAGGATGAAAAACTGTTTTTT. V is TRBV12-3 or TRBV12-4 and J is TRBJ1-4; weak D call: TRBD1 (6 bases). The CDR3 contains 15 residues. V was trimmed by 3 bases and J by 6 bases, leaving 14 bases between them.

This clonotype was recorded many times. One end of the junction is discordant with germline, which a read error may explain. The chain combines TRBV20-1 with TRBJ2-1; D possibly corresponds to TRBD2 (5 bases). CDR1 DFQATT and CDR2 SNEGSKA come from the germline V gene (reference sequence). The CDR3 length is 13 residues. The CDR3 spells CSARWRTGNEQFF. The CDR3 DNA follows: TGCAGCGCTAGGTGGAGGACGGGCAATGAGCAGTTCTTC.

V gene TRBV29-1 combines with J gene TRBJ2-5; D possibly corresponds to TRBD2 (5 bases). The CDR3 runs 18 residues. Germline lookup yields CDR1 SQVTM and CDR2 ANQGSEA. V was trimmed by 2 bases and J by 7 bases, leaving 29 bases between them. The CDR3 is CSVESPRGRSEHGVTQYF. CDR3 DNA sequence: TGCAGCGTTGAATCCCCCCGCGGTCGTAGCGAGCACGGAGTGACCCAGTACTTC.

Many counts were recorded for this clonotype. The chain has TRBV6-5 and TRBJ1-4; D gene ambiguous. Germline V CDR1 and CDR2: MNHEY, SVGAGI. Trimming removed 0 bases from V and 4 bases from J, with 9 bases in between. The CDR3 has 15 amino acids. The CDR3 protein is CASSYSGRINEKLFF. The CDR3 region has the DNA TGTGCCAGCAGTTACTCCGGGAGAATTAATGAAAAACTGTTTTTT.

This clonotype turned up a few times. The chain has TRBV6-5 and TRBJ2-4, with D perhaps TRBD1 (6 bases). The V end was cut by 10 bases, the J end by 0 bases, with 28 bases between. Germline-derived CDR1 and CDR2 are MNHEY and SVGAGI. The CDR3 contains 19 residues. CDR3 coding DNA: TGTGCCAACGTTCCAACTTTGGGGCAGGGGCATATAGCCAAAAACATTCAGTACTTC. Encoded protein: CANVPTLGQGHIAKNIQYF.

In this sample, this clonotype turned up many times. This rearrangement joins TRBV28 to TRBJ2-3; D unclear. With 5 bases removed from V and 1 base from J, the gap between germline ends came to 10 bases. The CDR3 contains 14 residues. Looked up from germline, CDR1 is MDHEN and CDR2 is SYDVKM. CDR3 protein: CASSPSPGTDTQYF. The CDR3 coding sequence is TGTGCCAGCAGTCCGTCGCCAGGCACAGATACGCAGTATTTT.

This clonotype was seen at least ten times. The chain links TRBV6-2 or TRBV6-3 to TRBJ2-7, with a tentative D call TRBD1 (5 bases). The germline V gene encodes CDR1 MNHEY and CDR2 SVGEGT. The V gene lost 4 bases and the J gene lost 6 bases, with 16 bases spanning the gap. The CDR3 covers 14 residues. As DNA, the CDR3 is TGTGCCAGCAGTTCCTCTGACAGTCCGGGCGAGCAGTACTTC. Amino acid sequence: CASSSSDSPGEQYF.

This clonotype came up a few times. The rearrangement links TRBV12-3 or TRBV12-4 to TRBJ2-3; either TRBD1 or TRBD2 may supply D (6 bases each). This CDR3 spans 17 amino acids. V lost 5 bases and J lost 2, with 20 bases in between. CDR3 nucleotide sequence: TGTGCCAGCAGTGTGGAGGGGGTCAGCCAACACACAGATACGCAGTATTTT. Its protein is CASSVEGVSQHTDTQYF.

This clonotype was picked up a small number of times. This chain joins TRBV20-1 and TRBJ1-1, with a weak D call TRBD1 (5 bases). The CDR3 is made up of 13 amino acids. Germline CDR1 reads DFQATT; CDR2 reads SNEGSKA (reference sequence). Trimming shortened V by 6 bases and J by 0 bases, and 11 bases separated the two germline ends. The CDR3 nucleotides are TGCAGTGCAAACGGGGGGTTGAACACTGAAGCTTTCTTT. Translating it yields CSANGGLNTEAFF.

In its sample, this clonotype ranks as medium-sized (0.01 to 0.1%). V usage is TRBV18 and J usage is TRBJ1-1; 11 nucleotides agree with TRBD1. V was pared by 4 bases and J by 2 bases, with 0 bases of the junction left unmatched. This CDR3 contains 14 residues. The V gene's germline CDR1 is KGHSH and CDR2 LQKENI. The CDR3 loop is CASSRTGGNTEAFF. CDR3 in DNA: TGTGCCAGCTCACGGACAGGGGGCAACACTGAAGCTTTCTTT. Drawing the rest from reference TRBV18 and TRBJ1-1, the complete variable domain is NAGVMQNPRHLVRRRGQEARLRCSPMKGHSHVYWYRQLPEEGLKFMVYLQKENIIDESGMPKERFSAEFPKEGPSILRIQQVVRGDSAAYFCASSRTGGNTEAFFGQGTRLTVV.

The sample holds many counts of this clonotype. This sequence joins TRBV7-2 and TRBJ2-6; D ambiguous. The CDR3 totals 16 residues. Trimming took off 5 bases at V and 2 bases at J, with 13 bases between the two ends. Germline lookup yields CDR1 SGHTA and CDR2 FQGNSA. This chain's CDR3 is CASSPRQVTGANVLTF. For the CDR3, the DNA is TGTGCCAGCAGCCCCCGCCAGGTCACTGGGGCCAACGTCCTGACTTTC. The full variable domain, with the rest looked up from reference TRBV7-2 and TRBJ2-6, is GAGVSQSPSNKVTEKGKDVELRCDPISGHTALYWYRQSLGQGLEFLIYFQGNSAPDKSGLPSDRFSAERTGGSVSTLTIQRTQQEDSAVYLCASSPRQVTGANVLTFGAGSRLTVL.

This clonotype showed up many times. The chain recombines TRBV6-1 with TRBJ2-7, with TRBD2 identical over 8 bases. This CDR3 region has 15 residues. J was trimmed by 6 bases and V by 6 bases; bases with no gene match: 13. CDR1 and CDR2 (germline): MNHNS, SASEGT. Here the CDR3 reads CASRPIAGRRLEQYF. Written as DNA, the CDR3 is TGTGCCAGCAGACCGATAGCGGGAAGGCGTCTCGAGCAGTACTTC.

About this clonotype: Just one base apart from a much larger clone, this may be a read error. J is TRBJ2-7 and V is TRBV7-2; tentative D call: TRBD2 (5 bases). The germline CDR1 and CDR2 sequences are SGHTA and FQGNSA. The CDR3 has 13 residues. CDR3 residues: CARSLARANEQYF. The CDR3 nucleotides are TGTGCCAGAAGCTTAGCGAGGGCGAATGAGCAGTACTTC. The full variable domain, with the rest looked up from reference TRBV7-2 and TRBJ2-7, is GAGVSQSPSNKVTEKGKDVELRCDPISGHTALYWYRQSLGQGLEFLIYFQGNSAPDKSGLPSDRFSAERTGGSVSTLTIQRTQQEDSAVYLCARSLARANEQYFGPGTRLTVT.

The chain uses TRBV28 and TRBJ2-5, with 8 bases matching TRBD1. Looked up from germline, CDR1 is MDHEN and CDR2 is SYDVKM. This CDR3 region has 15 residues. J was trimmed by 5 bases and V by 6 bases; bases with no gene match: 11. The CDR3 protein is CASRYRGTGAETQYF. The CDR3 DNA reads as TGTGCCAGCAGGTACAGGGGGACGGGGGCCGAGACCCAGTACTTC.

On this clonotype: A much larger clone lies one base from this, so it may be a read error. The chain uses TRBV5-1 and TRBJ1-1, with D uncertain. V was shortened by 1 base and J by 0 bases, with 16 bases between the two germline ends. The germline gives CDR1 SGHRS, CDR2 YFSETQ. The CDR3 sequence is 17 residues long. This CDR3 reads CASSLKRRSIMNTEAFF. The CDR3 bases are TGCGCCAGCAGCTTGAAGAGACGGTCCATAATGAACACTGAAGCTTTCTTT.

The table lists this clonotype with a few counts. The chain joins TRBV12-3 or TRBV12-4 to TRBJ1-6, with 7 bases aligning to TRBD1. J lost 6 bases, V lost 6 bases, and 8 bases had no gene match. CDR3 length: 15 amino acids. CDR3 sequence reads: CASRSRQGSNSPLHF. The CDR3 nucleotides read TGTGCCAGCAGGTCAAGACAGGGAAGTAATTCACCCCTCCACTTT.

This chain connects TRBV7-6 to TRBJ2-2; 10 nucleotides line up with TRBD2. Germline CDR1 is SGHVS and CDR2 is FNYEAQ. The CDR3 is made up of 17 amino acids. V lost 3 bases, J lost 6 bases, and 10 bases stayed unmatched. Here the CDR3 reads CASSFMASGRSAGELFF. The CDR3 nucleotides are TGTGCCAGCAGCTTCATGGCTAGCGGGAGATCTGCCGGGGAGCTGTTTTTT. Variable domain in full (rest from reference TRBV7-6 and TRBJ2-2): GAGVSQSPRYKVTKRGQDVALRCDPISGHVSLYWYRQALGQGPEFLTYFNYEAQQDKSGLPNDRFSAERPEGSISTLTIQRTEQRDSAMYRCASSFMASGRSAGELFFGEGSRLTVL.

This clonotype occurred many times. The chain couples TRBV7-2 to TRBJ2-1; TRBD2 aligns across 11 bases. Germline trimming cut 6 bases from V and 5 bases from J; bases unmatched to any gene: 3. The CDR3 runs 14 residues. Germline CDR1 reads SGHTA; CDR2 reads FQGNSA. The CDR3 loop reads CASRPGLADNEQFF. The CDR3 region has the DNA TGTGCCAGCAGGCCGGGACTAGCGGACAATGAGCAGTTCTTC.

This clonotype has more than one count but fewer than ten. The V and J genes are TRBV19 and TRBJ1-6, with D maybe TRBD1 (6 bases). V was cut by 7 bases and J by 0 bases, with 16 bases left in between. CDR3 size: 17 residues. From germline, CDR1 is LNHDA and CDR2 SQIVND (reference sequence). The CDR3 nucleotides read TGTGCCAGTACCCCGGGGGCGGCTTACTCCTATAATTCACCCCTCCACTTT. It codes for CASTPGAAYSYNSPLHF. The entire variable domain, with the rest obtained from reference TRBV19 and TRBJ1-6, is as follows: DGGITQSPKYLFRKEGQNVTLSCEQNLNHDAMYWYRQDPGQGLRLIYYSQIVNDFQKGDIAEGYSVSREKKESFPLTVTSAQKNPTAFYLCASTPGAAYSYNSPLHFGNGTRLTVT.

There are many counts of this clonotype. The chain has TRBV7-3 and TRBJ2-3, with 8 bases identical to TRBD1. CDR1 is SGHTA and CDR2 is FQGTGA in the germline V gene. The CDR3 length is 17 residues. Losses at the gene ends were 4 bases for V and 3 bases for J; bases not matched to a gene: 12. The CDR3 loop is CASSSQGASKGTDTQYF. The CDR3 bases are TGTGCCAGCAGCTCCCAGGGGGCGAGTAAGGGAACAGATACGCAGTATTTT.